This T cell receptor beta chain is from a study of tumor-infiltrating lymphocytes in primary liver carcinoma. The authors made TCR beta cDNA from around 500 ng total RNA with a constant-region primer. Libraries of TCR beta came from three nested multiplex PCR rounds with slightly modified ARM-PCR. Forward primers for TRBV1-TRBV30 and a C-beta reverse primer served the first two PCR rounds, at roughly 10 cycles each. One entry per CDR3 protein results from TCRdb running MiXCR on the multiplex PCR reads. The table has more than 50,000 distinct CDR3 sequences, about 73% seen once. Concerning this clonotype: A junction end diverges from the germline sequence, so it may reflect a read error.

Between roughly 17 and 33 mg of unsorted bulk tissue served as the source from which RNA and DNA were co-extracted. This CDR3 comprises 12 residues. The rearrangement uses TRBV12-3 or TRBV12-4 and TRBJ2-1; D not resolved. Sequencing used liver tumor tissue from sampling region 2. Subset described: tumor region T2, inferior pole. This TCR was sampled from a man between 35 and 55 years old with primary liver carcinoma and hepatitis B virus infection. The CDR3 sequence: CVSSRYNNEQLF. For the CDR3, the DNA is TGTGTCAGCAGCCGGTACAACAATGAGCAGCTCTTC.